This TCR beta chain was identified during a study of blood T cell repertoires in COVID-19. The method was immunoSEQ multiplex PCR; TCRdb's version includes in-frame clones alone and lacks a portion of them. Among over 250,000 clones, approximately 90% were seen once, and the ten largest hold under 4.5%. The CDR3 length is 13 residues. CDR1 and CDR2 (germline): SGHDN, FVKESK. Trimming left V 3 bases short and J 5 bases short, with 8 bases between. The receptor comes from a man aged 60 to 75 who had recovered from COVID-19. Input material: peripheral blood. The J gene is TRBJ2-1, the V gene TRBV14; D is possibly TRBD2 (6 bases). For the CDR3, the DNA is TGTGCCAGCAGCCAGGGAGGAGACAATGAGCAGTTCTTC. Encoded protein: CASSQGGDNEQFF.